Following are 9 T cell receptor beta chains from one sample sequenced in a study of blood T cell repertoires in COVID-19. This table comes from immunoSEQ multiplex PCR, and its TCRdb copy is limited to in-frame clones, with some not included. The sample records 60,000 to 85,000 clones, about 80% being singletons. The sequenced sample consisted of peripheral blood. The source of these receptors is a man between 65 and 85 years old who had recovered from COVID-19.

The J gene is TRBJ2-5, the V gene TRBV5-1; 11 bases line up with TRBD2. In germline, CDR1 is SGHRS, CDR2 YFSETQ. This CDR3 spans 19 amino acids. V was pared by 5 bases and J by 5 bases, with 20 bases of the junction left unmatched. CDR3 sequence reads: CASRRTSGGGMNWGETQYF. Here the CDR3 DNA reads TGCGCCAGCAGGCGTACTAGCGGGGGAGGTATGAACTGGGGTGAGACCCAGTACTTC.

This clone has just a few counts. The CDR3 DNA reads TGCAGCGTTGCCGTCCGGAGTGAAGCTTTCTTT. It specifies CSVAVRSEAFF. V gene TRBV29-1 combines with J gene TRBJ1-1; D gene unclear. Germline CDR1 is SQVTM and CDR2 is ANQGSEA. The CDR3 has 11 amino acids. The germline V and J ends were trimmed by 4 bases and 7 bases, with 10 bases remaining between them.

The chain is built from TRBV18 and TRBJ2-2, with TRBD1 as a possible D gene (5 bases). Between the trimmed V and J ends, which lost 2 bases and 0 bases, there was a span of 7 bases. CDR3 length equals 15 residues. Germline CDR1 KGHSH, CDR2 LQKENI. This CDR3 reads CASSPSDTNTGELFF. The CDR3 DNA sequence: TGTGCCAGCTCACCATCGGACACGAACACCGGGGAGCTGTTTTTT.

The chain couples TRBV30 to TRBJ2-5; 8 nucleotides line up with TRBD2. V was clipped by 3 bases and J by 2 bases; unmatched bases: 8. CDR3 length: 15 residues. Germline CDR1 GTSNPN, CDR2 SVGIG (reference sequence). Here the CDR3 reads CAWRAKSGGQETQYF. In DNA form, the CDR3 reads TGTGCCTGGAGAGCCAAGAGCGGGGGTCAAGAGACCCAGTACTTC. Using reference TRBV30 and TRBJ2-5 for the parts outside the CDR3, the full variable domain is SQTIHQWPATLVQPVGSPLSLECTVEGTSNPNLYWYRQAAGRGLQLLFYSVGIGQISSEVPQNLSASRPQDRQFILSSKKLLLSDSGFYLCAWRAKSGGQETQYFGPGTRLLVL.

The chain carries TRBV7-2 and TRBJ1-3; 7 positions match TRBD1. Per germline, CDR1 SGHTA and CDR2 FQGNSA. The CDR3 spans 17 residues. The V and J ends lost 0 bases and 4 bases, in that order; junction bases with no gene match: 9. CDR3 residues: CASSLALRQGGGNTIYF. The CDR3 DNA is TGTGCCAGCAGCTTAGCGCTAAGACAGGGAGGCGGAAACACCATATATTTT.

The J gene is TRBJ1-2, the V gene TRBV9; no reliable D call. The germline CDR1 and CDR2 sequences are SGDLS and YYNGEE. The CDR3 covers 11 residues. V lost 4 bases, J lost 8 bases, and 9 bases lay in between. The CDR3 bases are TGTGCCAGCAGCTCGGTAGAGGGCTACACCTTC. It is translated as CASSSVEGYTF.

This rearrangement joins TRBV3-1 (or the pseudogene TRBV3-2) to TRBJ2-3; D not resolved. CDR1 and CDR2 from the germline V gene are LGHDT and YNNKEL (reference sequence). This CDR3 spans 13 amino acids. The V end lost 4 bases, the J end lost 4 bases, and 9 bases lay between the germline ends. Here the CDR3 reads CASSPLAADTQYF. DNA for the CDR3: TGTGCCAGCAGCCCGTTAGCAGCAGATACGCAGTATTTT.

The V call is TRBV7-9, the J call TRBJ1-1; a possible D gene is TRBD1 (6 bases). The V end lost 2 bases, the J end lost 1 base, and 11 bases lay between the germline ends. The germline V gene encodes CDR1 SEHNR and CDR2 FQNEAQ (reference sequence). This CDR3 has 15 amino acids. CDR3 in DNA: TGTGCCAGCAGCTTAACAGGGTGGCGGAACACTGAAGCTTTCTTT. Translating gives CASSLTGWRNTEAFF. Complete variable domain (other parts from reference TRBV7-9 and TRBJ1-1): DTGVSQNPRHKITKRGQNVTFRCDPISEHNRLYWYRQTLGQGPEFLTYFQNEAQLEKSRLLSDRFSAERPKGSFSTLEIQRTEQGDSAMYLCASSLTGWRNTEAFFGQGTRLTVV.

The chain employs TRBV20-1 and TRBJ2-7; 10 bases agree with TRBD1. V shed 3 bases and J 2 bases; nucleotides not matched to a gene: 7. Germline V gives CDR1 DFQATT, CDR2 SNEGSKA (reference sequence). This CDR3 has 15 amino acids. The CDR3, as DNA: TGCAGTGCTAGTCGCCTGGGACAGGGGACCTACGAGCAGTACTTC. This sequence encodes CSASRLGQGTYEQYF.